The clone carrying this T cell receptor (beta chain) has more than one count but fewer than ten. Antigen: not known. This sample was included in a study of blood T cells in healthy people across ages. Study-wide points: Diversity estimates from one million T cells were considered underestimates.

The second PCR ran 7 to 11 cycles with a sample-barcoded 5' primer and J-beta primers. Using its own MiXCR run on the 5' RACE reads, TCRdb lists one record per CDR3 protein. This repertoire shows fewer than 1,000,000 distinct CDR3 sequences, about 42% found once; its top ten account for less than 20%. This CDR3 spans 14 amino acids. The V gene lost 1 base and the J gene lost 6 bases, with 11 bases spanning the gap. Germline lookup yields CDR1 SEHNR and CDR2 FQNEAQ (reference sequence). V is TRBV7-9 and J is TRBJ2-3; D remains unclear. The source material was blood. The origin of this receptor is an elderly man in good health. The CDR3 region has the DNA TGTGCCAGCAGCTTAGAAATACCAAAGGATACGCAGTATTTT. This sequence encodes CASSLEIPKDTQYF. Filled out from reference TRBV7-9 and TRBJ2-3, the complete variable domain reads DTGVSQNPRHKITKRGQNVTFRCDPISEHNRLYWYRQTLGQGPEFLTYFQNEAQLEKSRLLSDRFSAERPKGSFSTLEIQRTEQGDSAMYLCASSLEIPKDTQYFGPGTRLTVL.